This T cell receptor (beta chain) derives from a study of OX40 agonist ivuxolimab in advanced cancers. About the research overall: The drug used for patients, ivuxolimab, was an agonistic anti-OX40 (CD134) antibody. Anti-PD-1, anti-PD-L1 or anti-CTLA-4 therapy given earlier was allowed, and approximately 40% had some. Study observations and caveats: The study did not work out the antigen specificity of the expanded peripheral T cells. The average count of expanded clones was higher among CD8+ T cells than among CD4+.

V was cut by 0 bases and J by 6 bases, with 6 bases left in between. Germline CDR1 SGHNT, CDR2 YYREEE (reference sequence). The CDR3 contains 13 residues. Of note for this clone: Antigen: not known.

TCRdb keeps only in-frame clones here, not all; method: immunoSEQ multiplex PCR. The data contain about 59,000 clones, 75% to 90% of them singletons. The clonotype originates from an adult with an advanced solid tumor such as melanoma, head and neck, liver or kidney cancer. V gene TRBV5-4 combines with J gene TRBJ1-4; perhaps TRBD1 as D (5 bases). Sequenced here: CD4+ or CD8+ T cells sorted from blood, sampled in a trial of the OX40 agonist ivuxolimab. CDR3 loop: CASSLAGDEKLFF. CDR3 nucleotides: TGTGCCAGCAGCTTGGCGGGGGATGAAAAACTGTTTTTT.